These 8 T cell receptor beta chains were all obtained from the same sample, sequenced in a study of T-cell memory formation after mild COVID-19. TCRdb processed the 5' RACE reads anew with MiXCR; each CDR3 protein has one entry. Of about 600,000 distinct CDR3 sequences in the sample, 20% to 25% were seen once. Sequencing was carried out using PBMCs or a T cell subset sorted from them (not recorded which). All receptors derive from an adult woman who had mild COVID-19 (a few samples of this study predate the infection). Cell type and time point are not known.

Written as DNA, the CDR3 is TGTGCCAGCAAATCCCGGGACATCTACGAGCAGTACTTC. Amino acid sequence: CASKSRDIYEQYF. The rearrangement uses TRBV6-2 or TRBV6-3 and TRBJ2-7, with a possible D match to TRBD1 (6 bases). CDR1 MNHEY and CDR2 SVGEGT come from the germline V gene. This CDR3 spans 13 amino acids. Trimming took off 7 bases at V and 3 bases at J, with 13 bases between the two ends.

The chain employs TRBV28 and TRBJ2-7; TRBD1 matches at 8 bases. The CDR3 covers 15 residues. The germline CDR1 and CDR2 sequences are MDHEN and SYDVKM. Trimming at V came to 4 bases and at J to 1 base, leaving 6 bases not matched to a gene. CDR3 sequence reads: CASSSGQDWSYEQYF. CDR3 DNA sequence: TGTGCCAGCAGTTCGGGACAGGACTGGTCCTACGAGCAGTACTTC.

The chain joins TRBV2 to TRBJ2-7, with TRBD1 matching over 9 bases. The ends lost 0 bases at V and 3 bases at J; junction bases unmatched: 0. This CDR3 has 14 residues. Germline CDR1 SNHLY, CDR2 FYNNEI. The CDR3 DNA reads TGTGCCAGCAGTGAAGCGGGACAGGGCTACGAGCAGTACTTC. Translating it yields CASSEAGQGYEQYF.

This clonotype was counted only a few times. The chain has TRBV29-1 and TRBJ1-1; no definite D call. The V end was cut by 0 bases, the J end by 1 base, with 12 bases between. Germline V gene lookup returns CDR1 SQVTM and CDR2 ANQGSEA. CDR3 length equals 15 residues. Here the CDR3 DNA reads TGCAGCGTTGAAGATTCTATGTGGAGGAACACTGAAGCTTTCTTT. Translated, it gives CSVEDSMWRNTEAFF.

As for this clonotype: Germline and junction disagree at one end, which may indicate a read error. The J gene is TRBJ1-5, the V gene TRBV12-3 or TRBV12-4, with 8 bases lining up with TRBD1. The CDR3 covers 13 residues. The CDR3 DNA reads TGTGCCAGCAGCGCAGGGGGCAAGCAGCCCCAGCATTTT. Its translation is CASSAGGKQPQHF.

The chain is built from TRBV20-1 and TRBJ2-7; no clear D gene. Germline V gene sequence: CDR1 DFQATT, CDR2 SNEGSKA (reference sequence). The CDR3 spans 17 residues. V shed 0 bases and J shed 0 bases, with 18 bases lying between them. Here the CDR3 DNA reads TGCAGTGCTAGAGATTTCGACGTAGGCGGCCTCTCCTACGAGCAGTACTTC. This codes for CSARDFDVGGLSYEQYF.

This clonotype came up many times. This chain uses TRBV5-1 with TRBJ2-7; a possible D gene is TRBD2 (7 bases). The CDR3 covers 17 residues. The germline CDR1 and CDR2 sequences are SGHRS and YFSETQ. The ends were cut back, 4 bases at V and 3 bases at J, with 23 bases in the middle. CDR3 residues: CASSDTTIGGGGYEQYF. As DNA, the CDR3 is TGCGCCAGCAGCGACACGACTATCGGCGGGGGCGGCTACGAGCAGTACTTC.

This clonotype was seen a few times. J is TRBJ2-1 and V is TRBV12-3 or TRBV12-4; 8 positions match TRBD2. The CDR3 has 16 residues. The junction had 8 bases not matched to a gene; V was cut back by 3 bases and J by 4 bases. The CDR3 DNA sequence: TGTGCCAGCAGTTTCCGAGCGGGAGTCGGGTACAATGAGCAGTTCTTC. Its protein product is CASSFRAGVGYNEQFF.